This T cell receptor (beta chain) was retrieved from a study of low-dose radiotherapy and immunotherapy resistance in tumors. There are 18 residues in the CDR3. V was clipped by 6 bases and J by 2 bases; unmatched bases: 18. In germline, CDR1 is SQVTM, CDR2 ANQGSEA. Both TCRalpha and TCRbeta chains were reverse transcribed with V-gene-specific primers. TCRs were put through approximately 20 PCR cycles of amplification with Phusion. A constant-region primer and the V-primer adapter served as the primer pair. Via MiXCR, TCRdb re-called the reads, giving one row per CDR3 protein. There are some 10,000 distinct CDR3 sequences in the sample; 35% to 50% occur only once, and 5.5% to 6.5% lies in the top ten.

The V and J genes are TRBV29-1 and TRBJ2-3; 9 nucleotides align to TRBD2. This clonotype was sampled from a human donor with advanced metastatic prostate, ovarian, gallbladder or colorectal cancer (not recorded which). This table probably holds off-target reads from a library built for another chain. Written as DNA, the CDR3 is TGCAGCGTCCTCCCTTTTCAGCGGGGGGACCCCCACACAGATACGCAGTATTTT. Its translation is CSVLPFQRGDPHTDTQYF.